The clone carrying this TCR beta chain appeared once. The antigen remains undetermined. TCRdb keeps only in-frame clones here, not all; method: immunoSEQ multiplex PCR. This sample has more than 20,000 clones, with roughly nine tenths found just once. This sample was included in a study of T cells in localized non-small cell lung cancer. V was pared by 0 bases and J by 0 bases, with 12 bases between. The CDR3 totals 17 residues. CDR1 and CDR2 from the germline V gene are SGHTA and FQGNSA. Study results and limitations: Because sequencing included only one region (of the tumor), heterogeneity remains possible. When the top 100 tumor clones were examined, a median approximately 62 of them also appeared in the adjacent lung, which was paired and uninvolved. Uninvolved adjacent lung showed peak T cell clonality, exceeding tumor.

The clonotype comes from a male donor older than 55 with stage I squamous cell lung carcinoma. The source material was peripheral blood, sampled before any cancer treatment. The rearrangement links TRBV7-2 to TRBJ2-1; D unresolved. The chain's CDR3 is CASSLAPGLSSYNEQFF. CDR3 in DNA: TGTGCCAGCAGCTTAGCCCCAGGCCTGAGCTCCTACAATGAGCAGTTCTTC. Variable domain in full (rest from reference TRBV7-2 and TRBJ2-1): GAGVSQSPSNKVTEKGKDVELRCDPISGHTALYWYRQSLGQGLEFLIYFQGNSAPDKSGLPSDRFSAERTGGSVSTLTIQRTQQEDSAVYLCASSLAPGLSSYNEQFFGPGTRLTVL.